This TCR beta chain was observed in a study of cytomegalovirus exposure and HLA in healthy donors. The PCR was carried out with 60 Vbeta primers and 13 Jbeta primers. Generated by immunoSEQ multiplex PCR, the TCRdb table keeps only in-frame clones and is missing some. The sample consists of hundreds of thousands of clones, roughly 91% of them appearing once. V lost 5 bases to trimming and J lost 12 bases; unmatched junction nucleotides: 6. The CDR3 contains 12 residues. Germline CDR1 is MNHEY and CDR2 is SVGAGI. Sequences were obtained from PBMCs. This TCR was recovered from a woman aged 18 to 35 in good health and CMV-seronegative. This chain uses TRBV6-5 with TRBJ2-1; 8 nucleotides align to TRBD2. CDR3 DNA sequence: TGTGCCAGCAGTCTTACTAGCGGTCCGCAGTTCTTC. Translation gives CASSLTSGPQFF.